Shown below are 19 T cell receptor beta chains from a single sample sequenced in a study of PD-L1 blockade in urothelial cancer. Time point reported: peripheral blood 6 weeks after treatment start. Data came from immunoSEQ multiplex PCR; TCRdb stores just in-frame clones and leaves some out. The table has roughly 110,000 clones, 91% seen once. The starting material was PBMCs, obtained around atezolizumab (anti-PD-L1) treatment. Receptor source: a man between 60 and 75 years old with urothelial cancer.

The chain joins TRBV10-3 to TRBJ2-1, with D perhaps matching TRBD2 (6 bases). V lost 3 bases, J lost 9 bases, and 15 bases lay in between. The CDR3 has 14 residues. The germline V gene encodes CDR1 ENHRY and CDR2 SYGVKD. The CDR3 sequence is CAISDPKEGTEQFF. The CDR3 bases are TGTGCCATCAGTGATCCCAAGGAGGGCACTGAGCAGTTCTTC.

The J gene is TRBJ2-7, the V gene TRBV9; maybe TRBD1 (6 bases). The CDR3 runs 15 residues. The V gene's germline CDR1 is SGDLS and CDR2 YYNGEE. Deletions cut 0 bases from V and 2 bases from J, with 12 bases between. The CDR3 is CASSVGPDSTYEQYF. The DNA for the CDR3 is TGTGCCAGCAGCGTAGGGCCGGACAGTACCTACGAGCAGTACTTC.

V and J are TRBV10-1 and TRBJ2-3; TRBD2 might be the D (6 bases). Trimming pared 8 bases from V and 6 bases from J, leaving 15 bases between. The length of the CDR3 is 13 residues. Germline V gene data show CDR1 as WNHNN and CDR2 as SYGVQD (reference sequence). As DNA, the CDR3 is TGCGCCAGCTCGAGGACTATTAAGGATACGCAGTATTTT. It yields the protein CASSRTIKDTQYF.

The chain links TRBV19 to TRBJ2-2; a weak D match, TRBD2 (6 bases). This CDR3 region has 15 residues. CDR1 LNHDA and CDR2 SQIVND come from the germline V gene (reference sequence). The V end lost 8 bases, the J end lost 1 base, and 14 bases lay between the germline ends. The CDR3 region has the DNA TGTGCCAGTCAGAAGACTAGAGGGAACACCGGGGAGCTGTTTTTT. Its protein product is CASQKTRGNTGELFF.

CDR3 sequence (DNA): TGTGCCACCAGCAGGGACCTCGCGCCCGGGGCAGATACGCAGTATTTT. Protein: CATSRDLAPGADTQYF. The chain carries TRBV15 and TRBJ2-3, with a possible D match to TRBD2 (5 bases). V was shortened by 3 bases and J by 4 bases, with 17 bases between the two germline ends. Germline CDR1 is LNHNV and CDR2 is YYDKDF (reference sequence). The CDR3 contains 16 residues.

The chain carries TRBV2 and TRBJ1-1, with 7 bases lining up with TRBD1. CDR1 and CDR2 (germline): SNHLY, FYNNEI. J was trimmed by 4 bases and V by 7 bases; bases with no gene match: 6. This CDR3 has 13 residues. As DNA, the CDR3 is TGTGCCAGCACGAGGGGGCCCGGCACTGAAGCTTTCTTT. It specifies CASTRGPGTEAFF.

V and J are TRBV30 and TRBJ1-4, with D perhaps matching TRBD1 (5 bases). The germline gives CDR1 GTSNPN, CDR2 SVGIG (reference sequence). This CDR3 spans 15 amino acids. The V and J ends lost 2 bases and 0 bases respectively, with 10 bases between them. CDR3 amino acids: CAWSRRGSTNEKLFF. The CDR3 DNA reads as TGTGCCTGGAGTAGGAGGGGTTCAACTAATGAAAAACTGTTTTTT. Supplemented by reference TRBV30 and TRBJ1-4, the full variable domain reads SQTIHQWPATLVQPVGSPLSLECTVEGTSNPNLYWYRQAAGRGLQLLFYSVGIGQISSEVPQNLSASRPQDRQFILSSKKLLLSDSGFYLCAWSRRGSTNEKLFFGSGTQLSVL.

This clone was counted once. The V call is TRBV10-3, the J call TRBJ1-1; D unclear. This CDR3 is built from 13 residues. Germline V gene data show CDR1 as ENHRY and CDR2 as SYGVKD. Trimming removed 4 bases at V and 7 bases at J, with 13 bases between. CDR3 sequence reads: CAISGDTKLEAFF. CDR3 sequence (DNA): TGTGCCATCAGTGGTGACACCAAGCTTGAAGCTTTCTTT.

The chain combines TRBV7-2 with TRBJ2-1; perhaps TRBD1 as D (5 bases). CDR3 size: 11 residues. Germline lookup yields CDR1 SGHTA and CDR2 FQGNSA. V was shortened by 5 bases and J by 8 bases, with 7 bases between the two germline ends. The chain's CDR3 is CASSRRDEQFF. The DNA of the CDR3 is TGTGCCAGCAGCCGCAGGGATGAGCAGTTCTTC. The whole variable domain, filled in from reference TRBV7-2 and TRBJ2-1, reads GAGVSQSPSNKVTEKGKDVELRCDPISGHTALYWYRQSLGQGLEFLIYFQGNSAPDKSGLPSDRFSAERTGGSVSTLTIQRTQQEDSAVYLCASSRRDEQFFGPGTRLTVL.

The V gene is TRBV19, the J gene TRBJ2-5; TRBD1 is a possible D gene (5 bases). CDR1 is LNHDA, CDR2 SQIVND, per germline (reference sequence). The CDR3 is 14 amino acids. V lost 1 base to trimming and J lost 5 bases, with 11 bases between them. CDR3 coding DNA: TGTGCCAGTAGTATAGTAGCAGGGATCGAGACCCAGTACTTC. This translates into CASSIVAGIETQYF.

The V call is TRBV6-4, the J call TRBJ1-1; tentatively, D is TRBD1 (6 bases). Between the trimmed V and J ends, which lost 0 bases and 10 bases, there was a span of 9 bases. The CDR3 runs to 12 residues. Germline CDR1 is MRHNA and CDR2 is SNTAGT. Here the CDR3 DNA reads TGTGCCAGCAGTGACTCAACAGGGTTAGCTTTCTTT. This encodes CASSDSTGLAFF.

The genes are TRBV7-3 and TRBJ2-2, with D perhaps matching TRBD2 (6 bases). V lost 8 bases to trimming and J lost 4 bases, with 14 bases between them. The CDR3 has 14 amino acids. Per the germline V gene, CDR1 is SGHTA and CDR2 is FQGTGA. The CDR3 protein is CASRGAGSTGELFF. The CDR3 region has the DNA TGTGCCAGCCGAGGGGCGGGGAGCACCGGGGAGCTGTTTTTT.

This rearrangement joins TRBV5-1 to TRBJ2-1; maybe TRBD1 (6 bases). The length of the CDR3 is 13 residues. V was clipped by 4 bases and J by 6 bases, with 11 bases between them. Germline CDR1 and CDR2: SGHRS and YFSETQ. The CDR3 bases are TGCGCCAGCAGCCAGCAGGGGCCCAATGAGCAGTTCTTC. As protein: CASSQQGPNEQFF.

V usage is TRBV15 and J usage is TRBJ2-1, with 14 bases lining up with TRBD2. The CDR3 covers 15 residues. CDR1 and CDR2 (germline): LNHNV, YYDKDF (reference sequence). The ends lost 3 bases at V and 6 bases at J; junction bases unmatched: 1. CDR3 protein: CATSRTSGGANEQFF. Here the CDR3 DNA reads TGTGCCACCAGCAGGACTAGCGGGGGGGCCAATGAGCAGTTCTTC.

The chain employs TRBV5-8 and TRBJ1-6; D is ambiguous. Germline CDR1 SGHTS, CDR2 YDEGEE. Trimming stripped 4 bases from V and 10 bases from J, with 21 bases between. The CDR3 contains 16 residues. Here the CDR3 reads CASSQRSSTGISPLHF. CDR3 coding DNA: TGTGCCAGCAGCCAGAGATCAAGCACGGGTATATCACCCCTCCACTTT.

CDR3 amino acids: CASRGQGAYEQYF. The CDR3 coding sequence is TGTGCCAGCCGCGGACAGGGGGCTTACGAGCAGTACTTC. The rearrangement links TRBV2 to TRBJ2-7, with 11 bases fitting TRBD1. V shed 8 bases and J 4 bases; nucleotides not matched to a gene: 4. The CDR3 is made up of 13 amino acids. CDR1 is SNHLY and CDR2 is FYNNEI in the germline V gene.

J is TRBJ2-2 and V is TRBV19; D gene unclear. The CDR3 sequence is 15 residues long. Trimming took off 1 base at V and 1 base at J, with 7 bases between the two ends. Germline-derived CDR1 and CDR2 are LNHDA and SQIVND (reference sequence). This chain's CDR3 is CASSIGAGNTGELFF. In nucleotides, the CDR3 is TGTGCCAGTAGTATAGGAGCAGGGAACACCGGGGAGCTGTTTTTT.

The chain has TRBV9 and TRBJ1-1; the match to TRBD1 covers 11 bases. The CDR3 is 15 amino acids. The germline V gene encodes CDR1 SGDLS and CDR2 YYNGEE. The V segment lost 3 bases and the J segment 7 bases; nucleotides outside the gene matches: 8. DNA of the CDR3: TGTGCCAGCAGCGCCCGTTGGGGACAGGGGGATGAAGCTTTCTTT. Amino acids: CASSARWGQGDEAFF.

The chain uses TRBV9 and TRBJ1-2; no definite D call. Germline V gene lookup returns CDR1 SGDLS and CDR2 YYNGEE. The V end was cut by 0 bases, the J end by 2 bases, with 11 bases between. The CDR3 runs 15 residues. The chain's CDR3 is CASSVAAVGNYGYTF. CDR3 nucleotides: TGTGCCAGCAGCGTAGCTGCGGTCGGGAACTATGGCTACACCTTC.